These 21 T cell receptor beta chains came from one sample sequenced in a study of regulatory T cells in long-lasting Graves disease (dated by TCRdb to about 2021). Library construction relied on multiplex PCR. Sequencing relied on an Illumina HiSeq 4000. To build TCR beta libraries, CDR3 regions were amplified by Arm-PCR using iRepertoire HTBI primers. Clones were called with MiXCR by TCRdb after fastp trimmed the public reads at Q25, and only in-frame beta chains were retained. Under each unique CDR3 protein, matching rows form one entry showing the most common genes and DNA. The sample table records a few hundred thousand distinct CDR3 sequences; approximately 23% of these occur just once. The ten largest clones capture 13% of the sample. The intended sense of this specimen's time point label: persistent/refractory GD, antithyroid drugs over 5 years with positive TRAb. For both TCR sequencing and RNA sequencing, RNA was extracted from PBMCs using TRIzol.

The material was peripheral blood mononuclear cells (PBMCs), obtained when the disease was refractory, from a patient treated with antithyroid drugs. Receptor source: a female donor with Graves disease.

The chain recombines TRBV30 with TRBJ2-5; D call uncertain. The CDR3 extends over 14 amino acids. Trimming removed 2 bases from V and 7 bases from J, with 17 bases in between. Per the germline V gene, CDR1 is GTSNPN and CDR2 is SVGIG (reference sequence). The CDR3 spells CAWSTSPGSGTQYF. The CDR3 DNA follows: TGTGCCTGGAGTACCTCACCCGGGTCAGGGACCCAGTACTTC.

V and J are TRBV19 and TRBJ1-5; D uncertain. The length of the CDR3 is 13 residues. Trimming removed 5 bases from V and 4 bases from J, with 9 bases in between. The germline V gene encodes CDR1 LNHDA and CDR2 SQIVND (reference sequence). The CDR3 loop is CASSSTLNQPQHF. The CDR3 DNA sequence: TGTGCCAGTAGTTCGACCCTAAATCAGCCCCAGCATTTT.

The chain combines TRBV7-9 with TRBJ1-1; possibly TRBD1 for D (5 bases). With 5 bases removed from V and 5 bases from J, the gap between germline ends came to 21 bases. Germline CDR1 is SEHNR and CDR2 is FQNEAQ (reference sequence). The CDR3 sequence is 16 residues long. For the CDR3, the DNA is TGTGCCAGCAGCCCCCCGGGAAGGGGAGGAGAGACTGAAGCTTTCTTT. Translating it yields CASSPPGRGGETEAFF.

The sample holds many counts of this clonotype. This chain connects TRBV20-1 to TRBJ2-7, with a tentative D call TRBD1 (5 bases). Trimming shortened V by 1 base and J by 3 bases, and 13 bases separated the two germline ends. Germline V gene sequence: CDR1 DFQATT, CDR2 SNEGSKA (reference sequence). CDR3 length: 14 residues. CDR3 DNA sequence: TGCAGTGCTAGAGGCCCGGGCCAGGGCTACGAGCAGTACTTC. Protein product: CSARGPGQGYEQYF.

This clonotype occurred a few times. J is TRBJ2-7 and V is TRBV19, with 9 bases identical to TRBD2. From germline, CDR1 is LNHDA and CDR2 SQIVND (reference sequence). The CDR3 is made up of 16 amino acids. V was pared by 3 bases and J by 1 base, with 7 bases of the junction left unmatched. The CDR3 DNA reads TGTGCCAGTAGTATGGGAGCGGGAGGCCTTTCCTACGAGCAGTACTTC. Translating gives CASSMGAGGLSYEQYF.

This chain joins TRBV2 and TRBJ2-1, with D possibly being TRBD1 (5 bases). V gave up 5 bases and J gave up 6 bases, with 14 bases separating them. The CDR3 covers 14 residues. The germline gives CDR1 SNHLY, CDR2 FYNNEI. The DNA of the CDR3 is TGTGCCAGCAGTAGATCTGACAGTCTCAATGAGCAGTTCTTC. Residues: CASSRSDSLNEQFF.

This clonotype was seen many times. V is TRBV28 and J is TRBJ1-1; D gene uncertain. Germline V gene lookup returns CDR1 MDHEN and CDR2 SYDVKM. The ends were cut back, 3 bases at V and 7 bases at J, with 9 bases in the middle. There are 12 residues in the CDR3. The CDR3 coding sequence is TGTGCCAGCAGTTTCGTGGTGGGTGAAGCTTTCTTT. This encodes CASSFVVGEAFF. Full variable domain (remainder filled in from reference TRBV28 and TRBJ1-1): DVKVTQSSRYLVKRTGEKVFLECVQDMDHENMFWYRQDPGLGLRLIYFSYDVKMKEKGDIPEGYSVSREKKERFSLILESASTNQTSMYLCASSFVVGEAFFGQGTRLTVV.

J is TRBJ2-7 and V is TRBV19; 7 bases agree with TRBD2. The V gene end was trimmed by 4 bases and the J gene end by 3 bases; junction bases not matched to a gene: 6. The CDR3 has 14 amino acids. Germline assignment: CDR1 LNHDA and CDR2 SQIVND (reference sequence). DNA of the CDR3: TGTGCCAGTAGTAGGGGAGGGACCGACTACGAGCAGTACTTC. This codes for CASSRGGTDYEQYF.

The genes are TRBV11-2 and TRBJ2-3; maybe TRBD2 (6 bases). This CDR3 contains 14 residues. Germline V gene data show CDR1 as SGHAT and CDR2 as FQNNGV. Trimming pared 7 bases from V and 2 bases from J, leaving 13 bases between. This chain's CDR3 is CASTVGLLTDTQYF. The CDR3 DNA is TGTGCCAGCACCGTGGGACTCCTCACAGATACGCAGTATTTT.

The chain recombines TRBV27 with TRBJ1-2; TRBD1 might be the D (6 bases). The V end lost 6 bases, the J end lost 8 bases, and 13 bases lay between the germline ends. The CDR3 runs 12 residues. In germline, CDR1 is MNHEY, CDR2 SMNVEV (reference sequence). CDR3 amino acids: CASREGGVGYTF. CDR3 sequence (DNA): TGTGCCAGCAGGGAGGGGGGAGTCGGCTACACCTTC.

A single count supports this clonotype. This may be a read error, as it is one base from a much larger clone. V is TRBV28 and J is TRBJ2-7, with D maybe TRBD1 (5 bases). The CDR3 is 15 residues long. V was cut by 4 bases and J by 2 bases, with 15 bases left in between. CDR1 is MDHEN, CDR2 SYDVKM, per germline. The CDR3 loop reads CASSSPGRTPYEQYF. CDR3 coding DNA: TGTGCCAGCAGTTCTCCCGGACGGACACCCTACGAGCAGTACTTC.

CDR3 in DNA: TGTGCCAGTAGTATAACGGAGCCGGCAATGACAGGCGCTGAAGCTTTCTTT. Protein sequence: CASSITEPAMTGAEAFF. The gene calls are TRBV19 and TRBJ1-1; tentative D call: TRBD1 (6 bases). The germline gives CDR1 LNHDA, CDR2 SQIVND (reference sequence). The ends were cut back, 2 bases at V and 6 bases at J, with 22 bases in the middle. The CDR3 loop spans 17 amino acids.

This clonotype has more than one count but fewer than ten. The chain combines TRBV29-1 with TRBJ2-2, with D unresolved. The CDR3 totals 12 residues. V was cut by 4 bases and J by 8 bases, with 11 bases left in between. Germline V gene data show CDR1 as SQVTM and CDR2 as ANQGSEA. In DNA form, the CDR3 reads TGCAGCGTTGGGCGGCTCGGAGGGGAGCTGTTTTTT. Its protein product is CSVGRLGGELFF.

This clonotype was detected a few times. This chain joins TRBV28 and TRBJ1-1; D possibly corresponds to TRBD1 (6 bases). V shed 6 bases and J shed 7 bases, with 15 bases lying between them. In germline, CDR1 is MDHEN, CDR2 SYDVKM. The CDR3 has 13 amino acids. Here the CDR3 DNA reads TGTGCCAGCAGAAAGGAACCGGACAGTGAAGCTTTCTTT. This translates into CASRKEPDSEAFF.

The chain carries TRBV19 and TRBJ1-6; TRBD1 matches 7 bases. The CDR3 covers 13 residues. Per germline, CDR1 LNHDA and CDR2 SQIVND (reference sequence). The CDR3 reads CTTAGTVNSPLHF. CDR3 in DNA: TGTACCACTGCCGGGACAGTAAATTCACCCCTCCACTTT.

This clonotype has at least ten counts. The chain recombines TRBV7-2 with TRBJ2-6; D not certain. Germline V gene lookup returns CDR1 SGHTA and CDR2 FQGNSA. CDR3 length: 15 amino acids. The germline V and J ends were trimmed by 7 bases and 0 bases, with 10 bases remaining between them. The CDR3 nucleotides read TGTGCCAGCACAGGTTTAAGCTCTGGGGCCAACGTCCTGACTTTC. Its translation: CASTGLSSGANVLTF. Supplemented by reference TRBV7-2 and TRBJ2-6, the full variable domain reads GAGVSQSPSNKVTEKGKDVELRCDPISGHTALYWYRQSLGQGLEFLIYFQGNSAPDKSGLPSDRFSAERTGGSVSTLTIQRTQQEDSAVYLCASTGLSSGANVLTFGAGSRLTVL.

The chain links TRBV6-5 to TRBJ1-3; D is unresolved. V was clipped by 0 bases and J by 8 bases, with 14 bases between them. Germline assignment: CDR1 MNHEY and CDR2 SVGAGI. CDR3 length: 15 residues. CDR3 loop: CASSYSRSRGDTIYF. In nucleotides, the CDR3 is TGTGCCAGCAGTTACTCGAGAAGTCGAGGAGACACCATATATTTT.

This clonotype was counted many times. V and J are TRBV6-5 and TRBJ1-4; TRBD1 matches at 10 bases. V lost 4 bases, J lost 3 bases, and 8 bases stayed unmatched. The CDR3 length is 17 residues. CDR1 and CDR2 from the germline V gene are MNHEY and SVGAGI. This CDR3 reads CASSSSRDRGPNEKLFF. CDR3 bases: TGTGCCAGCAGTTCGTCCCGGGACAGGGGTCCTAATGAAAAACTGTTTTTT.

This clonotype has more than one count but fewer than ten. The DNA for the CDR3 is TGTGCCAGCAGTCCGGGACGGGGCTCTGGGGCCAACGTCCTGACTTTC. Translation: CASSPGRGSGANVLTF. The chain couples TRBV28 to TRBJ2-6, with D perhaps being TRBD1 or TRBD2 (5 bases each). The CDR3 length is 16 residues. V shed 5 bases and J shed 0 bases, with 11 bases lying between them. The germline V gene encodes CDR1 MDHEN and CDR2 SYDVKM.

The J gene is TRBJ2-4, the V gene TRBV30; D is perhaps TRBD1 (6 bases). The DNA end is a closer match to TRBJ1-2, so the J assignment may be wrong. Germline CDR1 reads GTSNPN; CDR2 reads SVGIG (reference sequence). The CDR3 has 15 amino acids. The CDR3 loop is CAWSVLYGQWDGYTF. In DNA form, the CDR3 reads TGTGCCTGGAGTGTACTATACGGACAGTGGGATGGCTACACCTTC.

The table lists this clonotype with a few counts. V gene TRBV7-3 combines with J gene TRBJ1-4; maybe TRBD1 (6 bases). CDR1 and CDR2 from the germline V gene are SGHTA and FQGTGA. The V gene lost 8 bases and the J gene lost 0 bases, with 13 bases spanning the gap. The CDR3 consists of 15 residues. CDR3 DNA: TGTGCCAGCGGGGCAGGGGAAGCAACTAATGAAAAACTGTTTTTT. Its translation: CASGAGEATNEKLFF.